Sequencing of this T cell receptor beta chain was carried out in a study of T cell responses to AZD1222 COVID-19 vaccine. Profiled with immunoSEQ multiplex PCR; TCRdb holds only in-frame clones, not every one. Here the sample spans under 150,000 clones, roughly 84% being singletons. Trimming took off 4 bases at V and 9 bases at J, with 13 bases between the two ends. Germline values: CDR1 MNHEY, CDR2 SVGEGT. CDR3 size: 14 residues. Study results and limitations: Mostly white British, mostly female donors; authors suggested clonal diversity may be underestimated.

A word on this clone: Its specificity is not known.

V is TRBV6-2 or TRBV6-3 and J is TRBJ1-6; weak D call: TRBD1 (5 bases). The sequencing here drew on peripheral blood, taken 28 days after the second AZD1222 dose. The receptor was derived from an adult who received the AZD1222 COVID-19 vaccine. The CDR3 DNA reads as TGTGCCAGCAGTTGGGGGGTTTTGGGTTCACCCCTCCACTTT. Its translation is CASSWGVLGSPLHF.